The rows below give T cell receptor beta chains drawn from one sample of a study of blood T cell repertoires in COVID-19. Measured with immunoSEQ multiplex PCR; TCRdb has only the in-frame clones, and not every one. The table lists just over 95,000 clones, 80% to 85% of them singletons. Material: peripheral blood. The receptors come from a man between 60 and 75 years old with acute or convalescent COVID-19. Each CDR3 is given with its conserved first and last residue. A D gene is named only where the DNA matches it firmly. The size field is filled for only some rows; it gives once, few, many or a size class.

D	size	V	length	J	CDR3	DNA
NA	few	TRBV11-2	16	TRBJ2-1	CASSSLTGWAYNEQFF	TGTGCCAGCAGCTCTCTCACGGGTTGGGCCTACAATGAGCAGTTCTTC
TRBD1	NA	TRBV6-5	16	TRBJ1-2	CASSYSKIGTGVGYTF	TGTGCCAGCAGTTACTCGAAGATTGGGACAGGGGTCGGCTACACCTTC
NA	NA	TRBV11-3	14	TRBJ2-5	CASSSRDMGETQYF	TGTGCCAGCAGCTCCCGGGACATGGGAGAGACCCAGTACTTC
NA	NA	TRBV27	15	TRBJ1-2	CASSLSTGDTYGYTF	TGTGCCAGCAGTTTATCGACCGGGGACACCTATGGCTACACCTTC
TRBD2	NA	TRBV4-3	16	TRBJ2-2	CASSQEAGRAPGELFF	TGCGCCAGCAGCCAAGAGGCCGGGAGGGCCCCCGGGGAGCTGTTTTTT
NA	NA	TRBV25-1	14	TRBJ1-1	CASSVSGVGTEAFF	TGTGCCAGCAGTGTTTCAGGGGTAGGCACTGAAGCTTTCTTT
TRBD1	NA	TRBV18	14	TRBJ1-3	CASSPEGAGNTIYF	TGTGCCAGCTCACCGGAGGGGGCCGGAAACACCATATATTTT
NA	NA	TRBV5-6	16	TRBJ2-5	CASSLQAGIFEETQYF	TGTGCCAGCAGCTTGCAGGCGGGAATTTTTGAAGAGACCCAGTACTTC
TRBD1	NA	TRBV4-1	17	TRBJ2-1	CASSPWTGSINNAEQFF	TGCGCCAGCAGCCCCTGGACAGGGTCCATCAACAACGCTGAGCAGTTCTTC
TRBD2	NA	TRBV30	13	TRBJ2-5	CAWSRASGGSQYF	TGTGCCTGGAGTCGGGCTAGCGGGGGGTCCCAGTACTTC
TRBD2	NA	TRBV2	15	TRBJ2-1	CASSAAGGPWNEQFF	TGTGCCAGCAGTGCGGCGGGAGGGCCATGGAATGAGCAGTTCTTC
NA	NA	TRBV24-1	13	TRBJ2-5	CATSDFRGETQYF	TGTGCCACCAGTGATTTTAGGGGAGAGACCCAGTACTTC
TRBD1	NA	TRBV6-5	15	TRBJ1-6	CASRTSGTGGSPLHF	TGTGCCAGCAGAACATCCGGGACAGGGGGATCACCCCTCCACTTT
TRBD1	few	TRBV5-6	16	TRBJ1-6	CASSLGVGQGYSPLHF	TGTGCCAGCAGCCTGGGGGTGGGACAGGGGTATTCACCCCTCCACTTT
TRBD1	NA	TRBV18	12	TRBJ1-1	CASSRGDRQAFF	TGTGCCAGCTCAAGAGGGGACAGACAAGCTTTCTTT
NA	NA	TRBV13	13	TRBJ1-1	CASMQGFNTEAFF	TGTGCCAGCATGCAGGGGTTCAACACTGAAGCTTTCTTT
TRBD2	NA	TRBV4-1	17	TRBJ2-1	CASSQQATSGLGNEQFF	TGCGCCAGCAGCCAACAAGCGACTAGCGGGCTTGGAAATGAGCAGTTCTTC
TRBD2	NA	TRBV12-5	15	TRBJ2-1	CASGSPGLAGGEQFF	TGTGCTAGTGGTTCACCGGGACTAGCGGGGGGGGAGCAGTTCTTC
TRBD2	NA	TRBV30	13	TRBJ2-5	CAWGLAGEETQYF	TGTGCCTGGGGACTAGCGGGGGAAGAGACCCAGTACTTC
NA	NA	TRBV5-4	14	TRBJ1-1	CASSLVGRVTEAFF	TGTGCCAGCAGCTTGGTGGGCAGGGTCACTGAAGCTTTCTTT
TRBD1	NA	TRBV19	14	TRBJ1-5	CASSQGTGNQPQHF	TGTGCCAGTAGCCAGGGGACAGGCAATCAGCCCCAGCATTTT
TRBD2	few	TRBV9	16	TRBJ2-2	CASSGGGTTYTGELFF	TGTGCCAGCAGCGGTGGAGGGACTACTTACACCGGGGAGCTGTTTTTT
TRBD1	NA	TRBV30	12	TRBJ1-2	CAGGQGAYGYTF	TGTGCTGGTGGACAGGGGGCTTATGGCTACACCTTC
TRBD1	NA	TRBV7-8	15	TRBJ1-5	CASSVDRVPNQPQHF	TGTGCCAGCAGCGTAGACAGGGTCCCCAATCAGCCCCAGCATTTT
NA	once	TRBV12-2	16	TRBJ2-1	CASRPGTSGRHNEQFF	TGTGCAAGTCGCCCAGGGACTAGCGGGAGGCACAATGAGCAGTTCTTC
NA	NA	TRBV6-5	13	TRBJ1-1	CASSTPGGPEAFF	TGTGCCAGCTCTACCCCGGGAGGCCCTGAAGCTTTCTTT
TRBD2	NA	TRBV7-2	17	TRBJ2-1	CASSFGDGGGSYNEQFF	TGTGCCAGCAGCTTCGGCGACGGCGGGGGCTCCTACAATGAGCAGTTCTTC
NA	NA	TRBV29-1	15	TRBJ1-2	CSVEAGGGGSYGYTF	TGCAGCGTTGAAGCCGGAGGGGGGGGCTCCTATGGCTACACCTTC
NA	NA	TRBV5-1	14	TRBJ2-2	CASSLYGYTGELFF	TGCGCCAGCAGCTTGTACGGTTACACCGGGGAGCTGTTTTTT
NA	few	TRBV5-1	13	TRBJ1-3	CASSSDRGNTIYF	TGCGCCAGCAGCTCGGACAGAGGAAACACCATATATTTT
TRBD1	NA	TRBV23-1	15	TRBJ1-2	CASSRCPTGVNGYTF	TGCGCCAGCAGTCGGTGTCCTACAGGGGTGAATGGCTACACCTTC
TRBD2	NA	TRBV5-1	15	TRBJ2-3	CASSLGLAGGLEEYF	TGCGCCAGCAGCTTGGGGCTAGCGGGGGGCCTTGAAGAGTATTTT
TRBD1	NA	TRBV28	14	TRBJ1-2	CASSSGDSYYGYTF	TGTGCCAGCAGTTCCGGGGACAGTTACTATGGCTACACCTTC
NA	NA	TRBV18	12	TRBJ2-1	CASSPSIYEQFF	TGTGCCAGCTCACCATCTATATATGAGCAGTTCTTC
NA	NA	TRBV6-1	13	TRBJ1-2	CASSEIQVVDYTF	TGTGCCAGCAGTGAAATCCAGGTGGTGGACTACACCTTC
NA	NA	TRBV7-9	13	TRBJ2-1	CASSLDWENEQFF	TGTGCCAGCAGCTTAGACTGGGAGAATGAGCAGTTCTTC
TRBD2	once	TRBV9	15	TRBJ2-7	CASSALAGASYEQYF	TGTGCCAGCAGCGCACTAGCGGGGGCCTCCTACGAGCAGTACTTC